This TCR beta chain was recorded in a study of blood T cells in healthy people across ages. This CDR3 contains 11 residues. Germline CDR1 reads DFQATT; CDR2 reads SNEGSKA (reference sequence). Worth noting for this clonotype: What it recognizes is unknown.

Study results and caveats: It was the long-lived donors that had more naive CD4+ cells and higher diversity than aged donors.

A second PCR of roughly 7 to 11 cycles used a sample-barcoded 5' primer and a J-beta primer mix. TCRdb re-called the 5' RACE reads with MiXCR, one entry per CDR3 protein. The data hold about 650,000 distinct CDR3 sequences, with 40% to 65% observed a single time. Donors gave around 9.8 milliliters of peripheral blood apiece. Each sample provided at least 6 micrograms of extracted total RNA. The clonotype was recovered from a woman older than 75 in good health. The chain employs TRBV20-1 and TRBJ1-2; the D is unclear. The sequencing input was blood. CDR3 amino acids: CTAKQRTGYTF. CDR3 nucleotides: TGCACCGCAAAGCAGAGGACCGGCTACACCTTC.